Here is one TCR beta chain with its context. Its antigen is as yet unknown. Researchers ran the PCR with 60 Vbeta and 13 Jbeta primers. Assay: immunoSEQ multiplex PCR; the TCRdb copy retains only in-frame clones and omits some. The sample holds under 170,000 clones; 79% are singletons and the top ten take roughly 3.6%. This record belongs to a study of cytomegalovirus exposure and HLA in healthy donors. The study, taken as a whole, reports: For TCR beta chains, V- and J-gene trimming was later linked to a missense DCLRE1C variant.

Sequenced sample: PBMCs. The sequence derives from a human donor in good health.

The CDR3 loop reads CSAALRTRGGTQYF. The CDR3 DNA follows: TGCAGCGCGGCCCTCCGGACTAGGGGAGGGACCCAGTACTTC. The genes are TRBV29-1 and TRBJ2-5, with 7 bases lining up with TRBD2. V gave up 7 bases and J gave up 7 bases; unmatched junction bases: 15. The CDR3 has 14 amino acids. CDR1 SQVTM and CDR2 ANQGSEA come from the germline V gene.